This TCR beta chain was identified in a study of blood T cells in healthy people across ages. Study results and caveats: There was a strong correlation between TCR beta diversity and naive T cell percentage.

This clonotype appeared many times. The antigen remains unidentified. After removal of 2 bases from V and 3 bases from J, the junction contained 4 bases not matched to a gene. The CDR3 length is 16 residues. Germline CDR1 and CDR2: MGHRA and YSYEKL. PCR was performed a second time for roughly 7 to 12 cycles using a sample-barcoded 5' primer and a J-beta primer mix. TCRdb re-derived calls from the 5' RACE reads in MiXCR, one entry per CDR3 protein. The sample carries 1.6 million or so distinct CDR3 sequences, about 31% recorded once. Specimen: blood. The rearrangement links TRBV4-1 to TRBJ2-7; 13 positions agree with TRBD2. The TCR originated in a woman in her twenties or thirties in good health. This chain's CDR3 is CASSQRTSGGIYEQYF. The CDR3 DNA reads as TGCGCCAGCAGCCAACGGACTAGCGGGGGAATCTACGAGCAGTACTTC.